One T cell receptor (beta chain) is described in this entry. Its antigen is as yet unknown. The V segment lost 4 bases and the J segment 5 bases; nucleotides outside the gene matches: 5. The CDR3 totals 14 residues. CDR1 is SQVTM, CDR2 ANQGSEA, per germline. The data were obtained in a study of vaccination and CD4 T cells after COVID-19. Indicated treatment: approximately 10-day PBMC culture with coronavirus spike peptide pools or control peptides (ViraFEST assay). Scientists ran DNA taken from cultured CD4+ T cells through the Oncomine TCR Beta short-read assay for sequencing. TCRdb re-called the PCR reads with MiXCR, one entry per CDR3 protein. The sample carries 7,000 to 9,500 distinct CDR3 sequences, approximately 60% recorded once.

Material for sequencing was CD4+ T cells from blood, cultured in vitro. The source of this sequence is a human donor who had recovered from COVID-19. This chain links TRBV29-1 with TRBJ1-1; 12 bases fit TRBD1. CDR3 sequence reads: CSVGDRGLGTEAFF. The CDR3, as DNA: TGCAGCGTTGGGGACAGGGGGCTCGGAACTGAAGCTTTCTTT.